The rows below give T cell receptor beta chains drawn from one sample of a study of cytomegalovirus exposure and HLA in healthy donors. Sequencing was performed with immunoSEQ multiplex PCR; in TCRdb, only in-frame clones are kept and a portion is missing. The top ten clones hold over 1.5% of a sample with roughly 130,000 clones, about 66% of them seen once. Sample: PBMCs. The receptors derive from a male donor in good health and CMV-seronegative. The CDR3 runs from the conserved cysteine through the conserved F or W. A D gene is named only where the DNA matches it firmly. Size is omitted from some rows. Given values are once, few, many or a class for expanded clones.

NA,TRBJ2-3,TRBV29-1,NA,CSVVRTLSTDTQYF,TGCAGCGTTGTCAGGACACTAAGCACAGATACGCAGTATTTT
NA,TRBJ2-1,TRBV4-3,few,CASSQEGTAPRWEQFF,TGCGCCAGCAGCCAAGAGGGCACAGCCCCAAGGTGGGAGCAGTTCTTC
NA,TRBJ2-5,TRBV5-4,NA,CASKTQAEETQYF,TGTGCCAGCAAGACCCAGGCTGAAGAGACCCAGTACTTC
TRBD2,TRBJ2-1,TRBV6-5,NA,CASRPGTSLNEQFF,TGTGCCAGCAGGCCCGGGACTAGCCTCAATGAGCAGTTCTTC
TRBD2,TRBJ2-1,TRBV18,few,CASSQAGGPGNEQFF,TGTGCCAGCTCACAAGCGGGGGGGCCAGGAAATGAGCAGTTCTTC
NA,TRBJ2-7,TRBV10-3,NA,CATSSSDEQYF,TGTGCCACAAGTAGTTCGGACGAGCAGTACTTC
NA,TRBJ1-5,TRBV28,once,CASSTGLQPQHF,TGTGCCAGCAGCACAGGCCTACAGCCCCAGCATTTT
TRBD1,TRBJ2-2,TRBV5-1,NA,CASSPWTGGNTGELFF,TGCGCCAGCAGCCCCTGGACAGGGGGCAACACCGGGGAGCTGTTTTTT
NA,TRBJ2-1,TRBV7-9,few,CASSHGGSNEQFF,TGTGCCAGCAGTCATGGGGGGAGCAATGAGCAGTTCTTC
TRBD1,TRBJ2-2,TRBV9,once,CASSVTGTDTGELFF,TGTGCCAGCAGCGTAACCGGGACAGACACCGGGGAGCTGTTTTTT
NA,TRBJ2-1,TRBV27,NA,CASSLAGAVQYNEQFF,TGTGCCAGCAGTTTAGCGGGGGCTGTGCAATACAATGAGCAGTTCTTC
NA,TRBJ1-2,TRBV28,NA,CASSKRRNPYGYTF,TGTGCCAGCAGTAAGAGGAGGAACCCTTATGGCTACACCTTC
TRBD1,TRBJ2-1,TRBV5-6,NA,CASSVGTGVGYEQFF,TGTGCCAGCAGCGTTGGGACAGGGGTAGGTTATGAGCAGTTCTTC
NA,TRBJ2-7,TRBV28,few,CASSRGEDSREQYF,TGTGCCAGCAGCCGCGGGGAAGACAGTAGGGAGCAGTACTTC
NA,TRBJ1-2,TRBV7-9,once,CASSDSFNGYTF,TGTGCCAGCAGCGACTCCTTCAATGGCTACACCTTC
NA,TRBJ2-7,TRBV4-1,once,CASSQNTGWDRHEQYF,TGCGCCAGCAGCCAAAATACAGGGTGGGATAGGCACGAGCAGTACTTC
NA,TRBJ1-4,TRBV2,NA,CASSEGTGGTNEKLFF,TGTGCCAGCAGTGAGGGAACTGGAGGAACTAATGAAAAACTGTTTTTT
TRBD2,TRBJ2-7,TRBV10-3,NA,CAISEYQGGAYEQYF,TGTGCCATCAGTGAGTACCAGGGAGGGGCCTACGAGCAGTACTTC
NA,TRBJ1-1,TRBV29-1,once,CSVGVQGNTEAFF,TGCAGCGTTGGGGTACAGGGGAACACTGAAGCTTTCTTT
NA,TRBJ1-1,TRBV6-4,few,CASRSQGSTEAFF,TGTGCCAGCAGGAGTCAGGGATCCACTGAAGCTTTCTTT
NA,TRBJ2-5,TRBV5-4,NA,CASMEGAGETQYF,TGTGCCAGCATGGAGGGGGCCGGGGAGACCCAGTACTTC
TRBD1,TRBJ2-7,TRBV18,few,CASSPSGGNTEQYF,TGTGCCAGCTCACCATCAGGGGGTAATACGGAGCAGTACTTC
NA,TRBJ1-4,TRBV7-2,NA,CASSSQTGLNEKLFF,TGTGCCAGCAGCTCCCAGACAGGCCTTAATGAAAAACTGTTTTTT
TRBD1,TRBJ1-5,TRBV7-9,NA,CASSDDRGGNQPQHF,TGTGCCAGCAGCGATGACAGGGGTGGCAATCAGCCCCAGCATTTT
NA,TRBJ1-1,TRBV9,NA,CASSGTQRGTEAFF,TGTGCCAGCAGCGGCACTCAAAGGGGCACTGAAGCTTTCTTT
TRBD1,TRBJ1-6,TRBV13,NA,CASSSGQGASPLHF,TGTGCCAGCAGTTCGGGACAGGGGGCTTCACCCCTCCACTTT
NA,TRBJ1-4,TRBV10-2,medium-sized,CASSPGTNKNEKLFF,TGCGCCAGCAGCCCCGGGACAAACAAAAATGAAAAACTGTTTTTT